These T cell receptor beta chains were read from a single sample in a study of early T cells in non-severe SARS-CoV-2 infection. TCRdb itself ran the 5' RACE reads through MiXCR, one entry per CDR3 protein. The data contain roughly 34,000 distinct CDR3 sequences, under 7% of them singletons. This sample comprised whole blood, obtained at baseline. Receptor source: an adult who was a healthcare worker with PCR-confirmed SARS-CoV-2 infection or an uninfected control (not recorded which). The CDR3 runs from the conserved cysteine through the conserved F or W. Each record gives: V gene, D gene, clone size, J gene, CDR3 DNA, CDR3 protein. A D gene is named only where the DNA matches it firmly. Clone size is not always given. Where it is, it says once, few, many or a class for expanded clones.

>TRBV7-9|.|.|TRBJ2-7
TGTGCCAGCAGTCCGTCCCGATCCGAGCAGTACTTC
CASSPSRSEQYF
>TRBV20-1|TRBD1|few|TRBJ2-1
TGCAGTGCCGACAGGGCCCAAGAATGGTATGAGCAGTTCTTC
CSADRAQEWYEQFF
>TRBV27|TRBD1|many|TRBJ1-2
TGTGCCAGCAGTTTAGACAGGGGGGCCTATGGCTACACCTTC
CASSLDRGAYGYTF
>TRBV9|.|many|TRBJ2-1
TGTGCCAGCAGCTCAGGTATAGGGAATGAGCAGTTCTTC
CASSSGIGNEQFF
>TRBV10-3|.|.|TRBJ1-6
TGTGCCATCAGTGAGTCGCCCGGGTTCGCGAATTCACCCCTCCACTTT
CAISESPGFANSPLHF
>TRBV11-2|TRBD1|.|TRBJ2-6
TGTGCCAGCAGCCAGACAGGGAACCCCTCTGGGGCCAACGTCCTGACTTTC
CASSQTGNPSGANVLTF
>TRBV10-3|TRBD1|.|TRBJ2-1
TGTGCCATCAGTGGGCAGGGGGCGAGTAATGAGCAGTTCTTC
CAISGQGASNEQFF
>TRBV20-1|.|many|TRBJ2-1
TGCAGTGCCGTCGGACTGGGGATAAACAATGAGCAGTTCTTC
CSAVGLGINNEQFF
>TRBV13|TRBD1|.|TRBJ1-1
TGTGCCAGCAGCCGGGGGACAGGGGCGCTGGTGAGGGGAAACACTGAAGCTTTCTTT
CASSRGTGALVRGNTEAFF
>TRBV2|TRBD2|.|TRBJ2-2
TGTGCCAGCAGCCGACTAGCGGGAGACACCGGGGAGCTGTTTTTT
CASSRLAGDTGELFF
>TRBV28|TRBD1|.|TRBJ2-1
TGTGCCAGCAGTTTAGGCCCGGGACAGGGTTCATACAATGAGCAGTTCTTC
CASSLGPGQGSYNEQFF
>TRBV7-3|.|.|TRBJ1-1
TGTGCCAGCAGCTCACAGATGAACACTGAAGCTTTCTTT
CASSSQMNTEAFF
>TRBV6-6|TRBD2|few|TRBJ2-7
TGTGCCAGCAGGTTGGCTAGCGGGCTCTACGAGCAGTACTTC
CASRLASGLYEQYF
>TRBV7-3|.|few|TRBJ1-6
TGTGCCAGCAGCTTAAGGGGACGGGATAATTCACCCCTCCACTTT
CASSLRGRDNSPLHF
>TRBV6-6|TRBD2|.|TRBJ2-7
TGTGCCAGCAAGGGCGAGCGGGAGTCCTACGAGCAGTACTTC
CASKGERESYEQYF